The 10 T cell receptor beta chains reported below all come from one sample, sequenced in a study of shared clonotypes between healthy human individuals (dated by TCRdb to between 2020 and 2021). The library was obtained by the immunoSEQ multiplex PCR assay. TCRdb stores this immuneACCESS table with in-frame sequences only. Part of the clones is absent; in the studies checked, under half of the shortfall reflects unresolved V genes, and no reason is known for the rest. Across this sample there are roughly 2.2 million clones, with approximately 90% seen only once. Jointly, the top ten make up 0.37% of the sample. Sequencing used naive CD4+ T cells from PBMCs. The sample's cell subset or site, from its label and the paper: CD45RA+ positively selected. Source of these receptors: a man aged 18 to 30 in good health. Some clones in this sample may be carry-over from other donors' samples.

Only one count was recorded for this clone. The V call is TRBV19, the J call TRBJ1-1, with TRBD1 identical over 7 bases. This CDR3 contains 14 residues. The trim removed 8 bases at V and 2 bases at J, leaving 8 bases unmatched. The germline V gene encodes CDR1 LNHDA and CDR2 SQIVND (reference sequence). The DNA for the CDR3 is TGTGCCAGTCGAGACTGGGACAGCAACACTGAAGCTTTCTTT. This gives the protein CASRDWDSNTEAFF.

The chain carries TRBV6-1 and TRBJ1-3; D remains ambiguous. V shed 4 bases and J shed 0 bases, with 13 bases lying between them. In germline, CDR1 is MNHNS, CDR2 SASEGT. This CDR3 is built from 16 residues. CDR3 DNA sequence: TGTGCCAGCAGTGTTCAAAACGGCTTCTCTGGAAACACCATATATTTT. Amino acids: CASSVQNGFSGNTIYF.

The CDR3 is CASSIRQGAGGELFF. The CDR3 nucleotides are TGTGCCAGCAGCATCCGACAGGGAGCTGGCGGGGAGCTGTTTTTT. The chain employs TRBV5-4 and TRBJ2-2, with 7 bases identical to TRBD1. Germline loops: CDR1 SGHNT, CDR2 YYREEE (reference sequence). Trimming took 4 bases from V and 7 from J; bases not matched to a gene: 10. The CDR3 spans 15 residues.

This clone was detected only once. The CDR3 spells CASSLVRGTSGSYEQFF. In nucleotides, the CDR3 is TGTGCCAGCAGCTTAGTAAGGGGGACTAGCGGGAGTTATGAGCAGTTCTTC. The chain carries TRBV11-2 and TRBJ2-1; the match to TRBD2 covers 14 bases. CDR3 length: 17 amino acids. V shed 1 base and J 8 bases; nucleotides not matched to a gene: 7. Per germline, CDR1 SGHAT and CDR2 FQNNGV.

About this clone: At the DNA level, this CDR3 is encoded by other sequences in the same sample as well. The CDR3 sequence is CASSDSGRGYEQYF. The DNA for the CDR3 is TGTGCCAGCAGTGATAGCGGCAGGGGTTACGAGCAGTACTTC. The rearrangement links TRBV6-1 to TRBJ2-7; either TRBD1 or TRBD2 may supply D (6 bases each). The germline V gene has CDR1 MNHNS and CDR2 SASEGT. CDR3 length: 14 residues. V was clipped by 3 bases and J by 4 bases, with 13 bases between them.

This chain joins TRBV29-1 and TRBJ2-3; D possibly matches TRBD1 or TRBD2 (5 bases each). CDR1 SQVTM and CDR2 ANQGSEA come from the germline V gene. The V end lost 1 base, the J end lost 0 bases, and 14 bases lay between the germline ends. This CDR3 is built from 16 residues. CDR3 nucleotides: TGCAGCGTTGAAGCTTGGGGGACCCTAAGCACAGATACGCAGTATTTT. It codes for CSVEAWGTLSTDTQYF.

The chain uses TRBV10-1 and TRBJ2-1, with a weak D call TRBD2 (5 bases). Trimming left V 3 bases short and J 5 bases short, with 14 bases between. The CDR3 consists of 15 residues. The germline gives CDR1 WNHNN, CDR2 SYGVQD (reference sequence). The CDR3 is CASSEPGGRNNEQFF. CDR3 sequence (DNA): TGCGCCAGCAGTGAACCAGGAGGACGAAACAATGAGCAGTTCTTC.

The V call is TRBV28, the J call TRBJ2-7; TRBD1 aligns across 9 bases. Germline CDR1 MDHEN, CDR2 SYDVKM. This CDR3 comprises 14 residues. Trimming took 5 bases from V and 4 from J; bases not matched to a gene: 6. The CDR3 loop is CASSTGGARYEQYF. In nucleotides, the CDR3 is TGTGCCAGCAGTACAGGGGGCGCAAGGTACGAGCAGTACTTC. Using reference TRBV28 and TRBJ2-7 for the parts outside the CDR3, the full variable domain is DVKVTQSSRYLVKRTGEKVFLECVQDMDHENMFWYRQDPGLGLRLIYFSYDVKMKEKGDIPEGYSVSREKKERFSLILESASTNQTSMYLCASSTGGARYEQYFGPGTRLTVT.

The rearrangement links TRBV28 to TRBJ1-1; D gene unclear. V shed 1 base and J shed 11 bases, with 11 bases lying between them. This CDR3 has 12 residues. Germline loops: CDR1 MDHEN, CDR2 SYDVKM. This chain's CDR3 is CASSLSTGVAFF. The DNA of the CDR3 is TGTGCCAGCAGTTTATCCACCGGCGTGGCTTTCTTT.

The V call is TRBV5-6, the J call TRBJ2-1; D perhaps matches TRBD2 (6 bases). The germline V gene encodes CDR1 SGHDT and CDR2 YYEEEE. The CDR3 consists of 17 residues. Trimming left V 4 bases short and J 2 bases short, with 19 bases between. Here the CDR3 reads CASSPQGGLAAYNEQFF. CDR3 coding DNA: TGTGCCAGCAGCCCCCAAGGAGGGCTAGCCGCCTACAATGAGCAGTTCTTC.